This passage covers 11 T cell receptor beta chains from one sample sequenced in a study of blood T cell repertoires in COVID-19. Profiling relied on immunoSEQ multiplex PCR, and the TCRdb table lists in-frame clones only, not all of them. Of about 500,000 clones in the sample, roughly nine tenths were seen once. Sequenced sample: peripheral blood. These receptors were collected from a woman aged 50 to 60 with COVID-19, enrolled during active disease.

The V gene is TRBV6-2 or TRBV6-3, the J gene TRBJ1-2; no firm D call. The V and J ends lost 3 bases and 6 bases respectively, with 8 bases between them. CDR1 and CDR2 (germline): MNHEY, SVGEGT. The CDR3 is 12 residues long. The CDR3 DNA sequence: TGTGCCAGCAGTTATGGGCGGGATGGCTACACCTTC. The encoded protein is CASSYGRDGYTF.

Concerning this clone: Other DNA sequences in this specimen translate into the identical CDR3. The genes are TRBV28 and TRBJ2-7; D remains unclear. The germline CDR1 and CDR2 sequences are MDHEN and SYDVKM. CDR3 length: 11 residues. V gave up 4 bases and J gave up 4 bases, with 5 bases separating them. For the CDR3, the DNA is TGTGCCAGCAGTTCCCTTTACGAGCAGTACTTC. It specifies CASSSLYEQYF.

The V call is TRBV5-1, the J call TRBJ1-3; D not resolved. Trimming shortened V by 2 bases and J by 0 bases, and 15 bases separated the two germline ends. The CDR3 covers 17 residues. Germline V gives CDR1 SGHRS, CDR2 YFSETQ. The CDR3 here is CASSFAQVASSGNTIYF. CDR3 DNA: TGCGCCAGCAGCTTTGCCCAGGTGGCCAGCTCTGGAAACACCATATATTTT. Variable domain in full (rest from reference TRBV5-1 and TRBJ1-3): KAGVTQTPRYLIKTRGQQVTLSCSPISGHRSVSWYQQTPGQGLQFLFEYFSETQRNKGNFPGRFSGRQFSNSRSEMNVSTLELGDSALYLCASSFAQVASSGNTIYFGEGSWLTVV.

The CDR3 loop reads CASTLPRGDTEAFF. CDR3 nucleotides: TGTGCCAGCACATTACCCAGGGGGGACACTGAAGCTTTCTTT. This chain joins TRBV28 and TRBJ1-1, with 7 positions matching TRBD1. CDR1 is MDHEN, CDR2 SYDVKM, per germline. CDR3 length: 14 amino acids. V dropped 7 bases and J dropped 3; count of bases not matched to a gene: 8.

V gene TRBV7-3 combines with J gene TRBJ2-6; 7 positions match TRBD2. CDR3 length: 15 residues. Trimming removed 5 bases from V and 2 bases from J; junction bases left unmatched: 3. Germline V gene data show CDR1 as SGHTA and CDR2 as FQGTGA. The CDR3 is CASSESGTGANVLTF. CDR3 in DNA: TGTGCCAGCAGCGAGAGCGGGACTGGGGCCAACGTCCTGACTTTC. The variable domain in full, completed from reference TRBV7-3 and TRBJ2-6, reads GAGVSQTPSNKVTEKGKYVELRCDPISGHTALYWYRQSLGQGPEFLIYFQGTGAADDSGLPNDRFFAVRPEGSVSTLKIQRTERGDSAVYLCASSESGTGANVLTFGAGSRLTVL.

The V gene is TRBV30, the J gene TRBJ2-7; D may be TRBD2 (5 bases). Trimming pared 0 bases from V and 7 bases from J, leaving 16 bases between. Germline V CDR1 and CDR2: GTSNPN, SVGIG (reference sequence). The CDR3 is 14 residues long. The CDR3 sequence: CAWSVLDRGGEQYF. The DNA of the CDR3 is TGTGCCTGGAGTGTACTCGACCGGGGTGGGGAGCAGTACTTC. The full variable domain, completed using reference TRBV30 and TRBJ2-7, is SQTIHQWPATLVQPVGSPLSLECTVEGTSNPNLYWYRQAAGRGLQLLFYSVGIGQISSEVPQNLSASRPQDRQFILSSKKLLLSDSGFYLCAWSVLDRGGEQYFGPGTRLTVT.

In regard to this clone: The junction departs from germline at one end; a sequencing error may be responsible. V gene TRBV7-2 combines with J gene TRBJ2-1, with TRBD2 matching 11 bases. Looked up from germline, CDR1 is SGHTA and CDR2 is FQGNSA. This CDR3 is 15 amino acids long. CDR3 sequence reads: CASSLALTSGAGRIF. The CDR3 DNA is TGTGCCAGCAGCTTAGCCCTGACTAGCGGGGCGGGGAGGATCTTC.

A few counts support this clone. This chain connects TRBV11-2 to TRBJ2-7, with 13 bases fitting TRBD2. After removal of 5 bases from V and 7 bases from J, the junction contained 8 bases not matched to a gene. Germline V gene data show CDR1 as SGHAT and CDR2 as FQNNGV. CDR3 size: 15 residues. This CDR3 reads CASSTGLAGVGEQYF. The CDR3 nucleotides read TGTGCCAGCAGCACCGGACTAGCGGGGGTTGGGGAGCAGTACTTC.

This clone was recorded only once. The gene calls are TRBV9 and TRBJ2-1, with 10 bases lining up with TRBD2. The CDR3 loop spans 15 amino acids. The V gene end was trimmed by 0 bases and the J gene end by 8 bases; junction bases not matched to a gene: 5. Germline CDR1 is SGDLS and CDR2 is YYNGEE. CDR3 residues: CASSVGSGGVYEQFF. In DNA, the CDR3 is TGTGCCAGCAGCGTAGGAAGCGGGGGGGTCTATGAGCAGTTCTTC.

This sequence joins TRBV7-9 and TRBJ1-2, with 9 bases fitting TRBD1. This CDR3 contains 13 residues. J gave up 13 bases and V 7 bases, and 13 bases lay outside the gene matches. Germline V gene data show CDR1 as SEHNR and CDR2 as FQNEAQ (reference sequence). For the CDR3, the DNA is TGTGCCAGCAACCGATTGGCCGGGACAGGGTGCACCTTC. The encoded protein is CASNRLAGTGCTF.

CDR3 loop: CASSTGGEEAFF. Written as DNA, the CDR3 is TGTGCCAGCAGTACAGGGGGCGAAGAGGCTTTCTTT. The chain is built from TRBV6-2 or TRBV6-3 and TRBJ1-1; TRBD1 agrees at 9 bases. The CDR3 contains 12 residues. The J segment lost 11 bases and the V segment lost 5 bases, leaving 6 bases of the junction unmatched. In germline, CDR1 is MNHEY, CDR2 SVGEGT.